These 21 T cell receptor beta chains were sequenced from one sample in a study of cytomegalovirus exposure and HLA in healthy donors. Both 60 Vbeta primers and 13 Jbeta primers went into the PCR. Repertoires were generated with immunoSEQ multiplex PCR, while TCRdb's copy carries only in-frame clones and drops some. The sample shows about 130,000 clones, nearly 85% of them seen only once. Input material: PBMCs. These receptors came from a boy between 10 and 17 years old in good health and CMV-seronegative.

This chain connects TRBV29-1 to TRBJ2-7; 9 nucleotides agree with TRBD1. Germline V gives CDR1 SQVTM, CDR2 ANQGSEA. Unmatched junction bases numbered 8, after V lost 5 bases and J lost 3 bases. The CDR3 covers 14 residues. CDR3 sequence (DNA): TGCAGCGTTATGCTTCTGGACAGGGGCTACGAGCAGTACTTC. This translates into CSVMLLDRGYEQYF.

V is TRBV13 and J is TRBJ2-1, with D unclear. The germline V and J ends were trimmed by 9 bases and 0 bases, with 15 bases remaining between them. The CDR3 sequence is 15 residues long. Germline CDR1 is PRHDT and CDR2 is FYEKMQ (reference sequence). The CDR3 sequence: CASTSAIHSYNEQFF. For the CDR3, the DNA is TGTGCCAGTACCTCAGCGATCCACTCCTACAATGAGCAGTTCTTC.

The chain has TRBV18 and TRBJ2-3, with no clear D. Trimming left V 0 bases short and J 4 bases short, with 11 bases between. The CDR3 spans 15 residues. CDR1 is KGHSH and CDR2 is LQKENI in the germline V gene. This CDR3 is CASSPPSPQADTQYF. The CDR3 region has the DNA TGTGCCAGCTCACCACCTTCTCCCCAGGCAGATACGCAGTATTTT.

The chain is built from TRBV5-6 and TRBJ1-1; D is undetermined. The CDR3 covers 13 residues. Deletions cut 3 bases from V and 7 bases from J, with 13 bases between. The germline gives CDR1 SGHDT, CDR2 YYEEEE. The CDR3 spells CASSSLMTGEAFF. CDR3 coding DNA: TGTGCCAGCAGCTCCCTAATGACGGGTGAAGCTTTCTTT. The full variable domain, rest sourced from reference TRBV5-6 and TRBJ1-1, is DAGVTQSPTHLIKTRGQQVTLRCSPKSGHDTVSWYQQALGQGPQFIFQYYEEEERQRGNFPDRFSGHQFPNYSSELNVNALLLGDSALYLCASSSLMTGEAFFGQGTRLTVV.

This rearrangement joins TRBV30 to TRBJ2-7; perhaps TRBD2 as D (7 bases). Germline CDR1 and CDR2: GTSNPN and SVGIG (reference sequence). The CDR3 is made up of 11 amino acids. The V gene lost 8 bases and the J gene lost 4 bases, with 12 bases spanning the gap. The CDR3 sequence: CAAGEGYEQYF. The CDR3 DNA is TGTGCCGCAGGGGAGGGGTACGAGCAGTACTTC.

This clone was observed once. J is TRBJ1-2 and V is TRBV6-4, with 7 bases lining up with TRBD1. There are 16 residues in the CDR3. Losses at the gene ends were 6 bases for V and 7 bases for J; bases not matched to a gene: 17. Germline-derived CDR1 and CDR2 are MRHNA and SNTAGT. The DNA of the CDR3 is TGTGCCAGCAGCTTCACAACGACAGGGTTGGGGCGTGGCTACACCTTC. Translating it yields CASSFTTTGLGRGYTF.

CDR3 coding DNA: TGTGCCAGCAGGGAAGGGCCGGGACAGGGAGGGTACGAGCAGTACTTC. It translates to CASREGPGQGGYEQYF. This chain connects TRBV7-2 to TRBJ2-7; the match to TRBD1 covers 9 bases. This CDR3 spans 16 amino acids. Germline V gene sequence: CDR1 SGHTA, CDR2 FQGNSA. Trimming at V came to 6 bases and at J to 4 bases, leaving 13 bases not matched to a gene.

The V call is TRBV4-2, the J call TRBJ2-3; D perhaps matches TRBD2 (6 bases). The CDR3 runs to 16 residues. V lost 0 bases, J lost 2 bases, and 12 bases lay in between. CDR1 and CDR2 (germline): LGHNA, YNFKEQ. CDR3 DNA sequence: TGTGCCAGCAGCCAAGAGGTTGGAGGGGCCACAGATACGCAGTATTTT. As protein: CASSQEVGGATDTQYF.

This clone has a single count. This rearrangement joins TRBV2 to TRBJ2-7, with unresolved D. The CDR3 sequence is 14 residues long. Trimming removed 6 bases at V and 0 bases at J, with 12 bases between. Germline V gene lookup returns CDR1 SNHLY and CDR2 FYNNEI. The CDR3 here is CASSLSGSSYEQYF. CDR3 DNA: TGTGCCAGCAGCCTTAGTGGTTCCTCCTACGAGCAGTACTTC.

V usage is TRBV27 and J usage is TRBJ2-7; no clear D. The CDR3 spans 12 residues. V lost 5 bases, J lost 0 bases, and 5 bases lay in between. Germline V lookup: CDR1 MNHEY, CDR2 SMNVEV (reference sequence). As DNA, the CDR3 is TGTGCCAGCAGTGGCCCCTCCTACGAGCAGTACTTC. Translation: CASSGPSYEQYF.

V usage is TRBV18 and J usage is TRBJ1-1, with D possibly matching TRBD1 (5 bases). Germline V CDR1 and CDR2: KGHSH, LQKENI. The CDR3 totals 13 residues. Trimming removed 6 bases at V and 1 base at J, with 9 bases between. Here the CDR3 DNA reads TGTGCCAGCTCCCCCACAGGGAACACTGAAGCTTTCTTT. Translated, it gives CASSPTGNTEAFF. The full variable domain, rest sourced from reference TRBV18 and TRBJ1-1, is NAGVMQNPRHLVRRRGQEARLRCSPMKGHSHVYWYRQLPEEGLKFMVYLQKENIIDESGMPKERFSAEFPKEGPSILRIQQVVRGDSAAYFCASSPTGNTEAFFGQGTRLTVV.

The chain uses TRBV19 and TRBJ2-4; D call uncertain. Germline V gene sequence: CDR1 LNHDA, CDR2 SQIVND (reference sequence). V gave up 7 bases and J gave up 4 bases, with 11 bases separating them. This CDR3 is built from 13 residues. The CDR3 nucleotides are TGTGCCAGTATAAGCCAGGATAAAAACATTCAGTACTTC. It yields the protein CASISQDKNIQYF. Combining the CDR3 with reference TRBV19 and TRBJ2-4 gives the whole variable domain DGGITQSPKYLFRKEGQNVTLSCEQNLNHDAMYWYRQDPGQGLRLIYYSQIVNDFQKGDIAEGYSVSREKKESFPLTVTSAQKNPTAFYLCASISQDKNIQYFGAGTRLSVL.

With respect to this clone: A junction end diverges from the germline sequence, so it may reflect a read error. The V gene is TRBV5-5, the J gene TRBJ1-2; D not resolved. Germline CDR1 reads SGHKS; CDR2 reads YYEKEE (reference sequence). The CDR3 has 10 residues. The CDR3 sequence: CASGAGREVF. The CDR3 nucleotides are TGTGCCAGCGGCGCCGGACGGGAAGTATTC.

The J gene is TRBJ2-1, the V gene TRBV27, with TRBD1 as a possible D gene (6 bases). CDR3 length: 16 residues. Germline V gene sequence: CDR1 MNHEY, CDR2 SMNVEV (reference sequence). V lost 5 bases and J lost 2, with 16 bases in between. The CDR3 DNA is TGTGCCAGCAGTCCGATACAGGGTAAGGCCTACAATGAGCAGTTCTTC. Its protein is CASSPIQGKAYNEQFF.

The V call is TRBV27, the J call TRBJ2-3; D gene unclear. The germline V gene encodes CDR1 MNHEY and CDR2 SMNVEV (reference sequence). The CDR3 totals 13 residues. The V end was cut by 4 bases, the J end by 6 bases, with 11 bases between. The CDR3 region is CASSYSESDTQYF. Written as DNA, the CDR3 is TGTGCCAGCAGTTACTCGGAGTCGGATACGCAGTATTTT.

The chain joins TRBV6-1 to TRBJ1-5, with TRBD1 matching over 7 bases. CDR1 and CDR2 from the germline V gene are MNHNS and SASEGT. CDR3 length: 15 residues. The V gene end was trimmed by 5 bases and the J gene end by 2 bases; junction bases not matched to a gene: 6. CDR3 DNA: TGTGCCAGCAGTTTTACGCAGGGGGGCAATCAGCCCCAGCATTTT. Translating gives CASSFTQGGNQPQHF.

This clone has just one count. The V gene is TRBV29-1, the J gene TRBJ1-3, with a possible D match to TRBD1 (6 bases). This CDR3 spans 14 amino acids. The V gene's germline CDR1 is SQVTM and CDR2 ANQGSEA. V was clipped by 5 bases and J by 0 bases, with 11 bases between them. The CDR3 reads CSVKGGFSGNTIYF. DNA of the CDR3: TGCAGCGTTAAGGGGGGGTTCTCTGGAAACACCATATATTTT.

CDR3 loop: CASSLGLDYNEQFF. Here the CDR3 DNA reads TGTGCCAGCAGCTTAGGACTAGACTACAATGAGCAGTTCTTC. This sequence joins TRBV7-8 and TRBJ2-1; maybe TRBD2 (6 bases). V shed 1 base and J shed 3 bases, with 7 bases lying between them. Germline CDR1 is SGHVS and CDR2 is FQNEAQ. CDR3 length: 14 residues.

V usage is TRBV7-9 and J usage is TRBJ2-7, with D perhaps TRBD2 (6 bases). Trimming removed 3 bases from V and 2 bases from J, with 11 bases in between. The germline gives CDR1 SEHNR, CDR2 FQNEAQ (reference sequence). The CDR3 loop spans 14 amino acids. The CDR3 DNA reads as TGTGCCAGCAGCTTGGGGGGTAGCCCCTACGAGCAGTACTTC. It codes for CASSLGGSPYEQYF. The variable domain in full, with the rest retrieved from reference TRBV7-9 and TRBJ2-7, is DTGVSQNPRHKITKRGQNVTFRCDPISEHNRLYWYRQTLGQGPEFLTYFQNEAQLEKSRLLSDRFSAERPKGSFSTLEIQRTEQGDSAMYLCASSLGGSPYEQYFGPGTRLTVT.

V and J are TRBV4-1 and TRBJ2-1; TRBD2 is a possible D gene (5 bases). Germline CDR1 is MGHRA and CDR2 is YSYEKL. With 4 bases removed from V and 0 bases from J, the gap between germline ends came to 10 bases. The CDR3 is 15 residues long. CDR3 bases: TGCGCCAGCAGCCCTGGACTCAGCTCCTACAATGAGCAGTTCTTC. Protein: CASSPGLSSYNEQFF.

The chain couples TRBV2 to TRBJ2-3; a weak D match, TRBD2 (5 bases). The germline CDR1 and CDR2 sequences are SNHLY and FYNNEI. V lost 11 bases to trimming and J lost 2 bases, with 11 bases between them. The CDR3 covers 12 residues. CDR3 coding DNA: TGTGCCGGCACTAGGTCCACAGATACGCAGTATTTT. Translating gives CAGTRSTDTQYF.